This TCR beta chain was captured in a study of CD8 T cells in ankylosing spondylitis. General study points: What appeared characteristic of ankylosing spondylitis blood was a TCR beta motif of fewer than ten highly homologous variants. Several of the motif variants were reported before in synovial fluid and blood from reactive arthritis.

Each CDR3 protein gets one entry after TCRdb re-called the 5' RACE reads with MiXCR. This table has around 160,000 distinct CDR3 sequences, more than 9% appearing once. V was cut by 4 bases and J by 3 bases, with 10 bases left in between. Germline CDR1 is SQVTM and CDR2 is ANQGSEA. The CDR3 has 12 residues. This clonotype was picked up many times. Antigen specificity is unknown. The receptor was isolated from a male donor with ankylosing spondylitis or in good health (not recorded which). The rearrangement uses TRBV29-1 and TRBJ2-7; no reliable D call. The specimen was blood, either unsorted or a sorted T cell fraction (not recorded which). For the CDR3, the DNA is TGCAGCGTTGCTAGGCAAGACTACGAGCAGTACTTC. Residues: CSVARQDYEQYF.